One sample yielded the 15 T cell receptor beta chains listed below, sequenced in a study of CD8+CD57+ T cells in acquired aplastic anemia. The sequenced patients had an expansion of CD8+CD57+ cells seen by flow cytometry. TCR beta VDJ combinations and CDR3 sequences were profiled from genomic DNA. TCRdb re-derived calls from the reads in MiXCR, one entry per CDR3 protein. The table has 50,000 to 65,000 distinct CDR3 sequences, roughly three fifths seen once. Sequencing input: sorted CD4+, CD8+, or CD8+CD57+ T cells (not recorded which) from PBMCs. These receptors were collected from a human donor with aplastic anemia.

This clonotype was seen only once. The V and J genes are TRBV29-1 and TRBJ2-5; D might be TRBD2 (6 bases). CDR1 is SQVTM and CDR2 is ANQGSEA in the germline V gene. V lost 4 bases and J lost 5, with 11 bases in between. This CDR3 has 12 amino acids. As DNA, the CDR3 is TGCAGCGTTGTGCTTCTAGCGGAGACCCAGTACTTC. Translated, it gives CSVVLLAETQYF.

This clonotype showed up just a few times. The chain joins TRBV2 to TRBJ1-6, with TRBD1 identical over 7 bases. From germline, CDR1 is SNHLY and CDR2 FYNNEI. This CDR3 is built from 12 residues. J lost 14 bases, V lost 6 bases, and 7 bases had no gene match. DNA of the CDR3: TGTGCCAGCAGCGAGAGCAGGGGGACCCTCCACTTT. Translation: CASSESRGTLHF. Full variable domain (remainder filled in from reference TRBV2 and TRBJ1-6): EPEVTQTPSHQVTQMGQEVILRCVPISNHLYFYWYRQILGQKVEFLVSFYNNEISEKSEIFDDQFSVERPDGSNFTLKIRSTKLEDSAMYFCASSESRGTLHFGNGTRLTVT.

This clonotype showed up many times. The chain has TRBV9 and TRBJ2-2; no clear D. The CDR3 consists of 12 residues. The V and J ends lost 6 bases and 6 bases respectively, with 9 bases between them. CDR1 SGDLS and CDR2 YYNGEE come from the germline V gene. The CDR3 DNA is TGTGCCAGCAACCAAGGAGCCGGGGAGCTGTTTTTT. Amino acids: CASNQGAGELFF. Full variable domain (missing parts from reference TRBV9 and TRBJ2-2): DSGVTQTPKHLITATGQRVTLRCSPRSGDLSVYWYQQSLDQGLQFLIQYYNGEERAKGNILERFSAQQFPDLHSELNLSSLELGDSALYFCASNQGAGELFFGEGSRLTVL.

This clonotype was seen only once. This rearrangement joins TRBV15 to TRBJ2-5; 7 nucleotides match TRBD1. The J segment lost 0 bases and the V segment lost 4 bases, leaving 8 bases of the junction unmatched. The CDR3 spans 16 residues. Germline CDR1 is LNHNV and CDR2 is YYDKDF (reference sequence). The CDR3 region is CATSKYHTGDQETQYF. DNA for the CDR3: TGTGCCACCAGCAAGTACCACACAGGGGACCAAGAGACCCAGTACTTC.

This clonotype appeared once. Relative to the germline gene, one junction end is altered; a read error may explain this. This chain links TRBV29-1 with TRBJ1-1; D is ambiguous. Germline values: CDR1 SQVTM, CDR2 ANQGSEA. This CDR3 is built from 12 residues. CDR3 sequence (DNA): TGCAGCGTTGGGACGGGGTACACTGAGGCTTTCTTT. Its protein product is CSVGTGYTEAFF.

V usage is TRBV10-3 and J usage is TRBJ1-1; D is unresolved. V was cut by 4 bases and J by 8 bases, with 11 bases left in between. The CDR3 length is 12 residues. Germline V gene lookup returns CDR1 ENHRY and CDR2 SYGVKD. Here the CDR3 DNA reads TGTGCCATCAGTGTAACCGGGATAGAAGCTTTCTTT. Translated, it gives CAISVTGIEAFF.

V is TRBV29-1 and J is TRBJ2-1, with D possibly matching TRBD1 (6 bases). The CDR3 has 11 amino acids. Trimming left V 8 bases short and J 8 bases short, with 13 bases between. The V gene's germline CDR1 is SQVTM and CDR2 ANQGSEA. The CDR3 nucleotides read TGCAGCAGTTCTCAGGGGTATGAGCAGTTCTTC. Its translation is CSSSQGYEQFF.

In the case of this clonotype: A read error may account for a junction end that differs from germline. The chain has TRBV10-3 and TRBJ2-7; D not certain. The V gene's germline CDR1 is ENHRY and CDR2 SYGVKD. The CDR3 contains 16 residues. CDR3 sequence reads: CASSEVEEFYSYEQYF. CDR3 nucleotides: TGTGCCAGCAGTGAAGTCGAGGAATTTTACTCCTACGAGCAGTACTTC.

This clonotype turned up a few times. CDR3 loop: CSVGRSSYEQYF. The CDR3 nucleotides read TGCAGCGTTGGACGGAGCTCCTACGAGCAGTACTTC. The J gene is TRBJ2-7, the V gene TRBV29-1, with D hard to call. The ends were cut back, 4 bases at V and 0 bases at J, with 7 bases in the middle. Germline V lookup: CDR1 SQVTM, CDR2 ANQGSEA. CDR3 length: 12 residues.

Comments on this clonotype: A much bigger clone sits one base away, suggesting this may be a read error. The J gene is TRBJ2-2, the V gene TRBV30, with TRBD2 as a possible D gene (6 bases). Germline CDR1 reads GTSNPN; CDR2 reads SVGIG (reference sequence). This CDR3 spans 14 amino acids. Here the CDR3 DNA reads TGTCCCTGGAGTGGGGGGATAGGAACCGGGGAGCTGTTTTTT. Its translation: CPWSGGIGTGELFF.

The chain couples TRBV19 to TRBJ2-3; no firm D call. The CDR3 consists of 11 residues. Germline values: CDR1 LNHDA, CDR2 SQIVND (reference sequence). With 6 bases removed from V and 7 bases from J, the gap between germline ends came to 8 bases. The CDR3 DNA reads as TGTGCCAGTAGGGCTCCACATACGCAGTATTTT. This gives the protein CASRAPHTQYF.

The chain links TRBV4-2 to TRBJ2-2; unclear D gene. The CDR3 runs 15 residues. V gave up 0 bases and J gave up 6 bases, with 11 bases separating them. Per germline, CDR1 LGHNA and CDR2 YNFKEQ. The CDR3 sequence: CASSQDPGQAGELFF. The DNA of the CDR3 is TGTGCCAGCAGCCAAGATCCCGGGCAGGCCGGGGAGCTGTTTTTT.

The chain uses TRBV24-1 and TRBJ2-1, with D possibly matching TRBD2 (6 bases). CDR3 length equals 12 residues. Germline V CDR1 and CDR2: KGHDR, SFDVKD. Trimming removed 9 bases at V and 3 bases at J, with 8 bases between. The CDR3 DNA reads TGTGCCACCGTGGACTACTACAATGAGCAGTTCTTC. Protein product: CATVDYYNEQFF.

The chain employs TRBV7-2 and TRBJ2-1, with D uncertain. Germline values: CDR1 SGHTA, CDR2 FQGNSA. The CDR3 length is 12 residues. V lost 1 base, J lost 7 bases, and 5 bases lay in between. This CDR3 reads CASSLDTNEQFF. CDR3 nucleotides: TGTGCCAGCAGCTTAGACACGAATGAGCAGTTCTTC.

This clonotype was counted between two and nine times. The DNA for the CDR3 is TGTGCCACCAGTGACCCGGGACAGCCGAACACTGAAGCTTTCTTT. It translates to CATSDPGQPNTEAFF. This chain connects TRBV24-1 to TRBJ1-1, with TRBD1 matching 7 bases. Germline values: CDR1 KGHDR, CDR2 SFDVKD. The CDR3 sequence is 15 residues long. Trimming took 4 bases from V and 1 from J; bases not matched to a gene: 5.